A selection of T cell receptor beta chains follows, all from one sample in a study of T-cell memory formation after mild COVID-19. TCRdb analysed the 5' RACE reads with MiXCR anew, one entry per CDR3 protein. The table lists roughly 450,000 distinct CDR3 sequences, 15% to 20% of them singletons. The sequenced sample was PBMCs or a T cell subset sorted from them (not recorded which). These receptors were obtained from an adult woman who had mild COVID-19 (a few samples of this study predate the infection). Cell type and time point are not known. Each CDR3 is given with its conserved first and last residue. A D gene is named only where the DNA matches it firmly. Expanded clones are given a class, and other clones once, few, many or no size at all.

CASTLMGTGGTEAFF TGTGCCAGCACCCTGATGGGGACAGGGGGCACTGAAGCTTTCTTT TRBJ1-1 few TRBD1 TRBV6-1
CATSDITGQGMYEQFF TGTGCCACCAGTGACATTACGGGACAGGGGATGTATGAGCAGTTCTTC TRBJ2-1 few TRBD1 TRBV24-1
CASGQGRAEAFF TGTGCCAGCGGTCAGGGGCGAGCAGAAGCTTTCTTT TRBJ1-1 few NA TRBV12-3/TRBV12-4
CSAREGGSNYGYTF TGCAGTGCTAGAGAAGGGGGGAGTAACTATGGCTACACCTTC TRBJ1-2 NA NA TRBV20-1
CASKVGQGAYEQYF TGCGCCAGCAAGGTGGGGCAGGGGGCGTACGAGCAGTACTTC TRBJ2-7 NA TRBD1 TRBV5-1
CASSVRGTAGEQYF TGTGCCAGCAGCGTTCGAGGGACGGCGGGGGAGCAGTACTTC TRBJ2-7 NA NA TRBV7-9
CASSQEYRLAGDNEQFF TGTGCCAGCAGCCAAGAATATCGGCTAGCGGGGGACAATGAGCAGTTCTTC TRBJ2-1 many TRBD2 TRBV4-2
CASSFSGTNEKLFF TGTGCCAGCAGTTTCTCCGGGACTAATGAAAAACTGTTTTTT TRBJ1-4 many NA TRBV27
CASSPRSGNTGELFF TGTGCCAGCAGTCCTAGGAGCGGAAACACCGGGGAGCTGTTTTTT TRBJ2-2 NA NA TRBV4-2
CASSSPTLAGGFNEQFF TGTGCCAGCAGCTCGCCAACTCTAGCGGGGGGGTTCAATGAGCAGTTCTTC TRBJ2-1 NA TRBD2 TRBV7-8
CSAGSGTSTGELFF TGCAGTGCAGGCTCGGGCACGAGCACCGGGGAGCTGTTTTTT TRBJ2-2 NA NA TRBV20-1
CASRSGDGNTIYF TGTGCCAGCAGGTCGGGGGACGGAAACACCATATATTTT TRBJ1-3 NA NA TRBV6-5
CASSELNNEQFF TGCGCCAGCAGTGAGCTCAACAATGAGCAGTTCTTC TRBJ2-1 many NA TRBV10-2
CASSSPEAFF TGTGCCAGCAGTTCACCTGAAGCTTTCTTT TRBJ1-1 NA NA TRBV6-6
CATSTLQGTNTGELFF TGTGCCACCAGCACTTTACAGGGCACGAACACCGGGGAGCTGTTTTTT TRBJ2-2 few NA TRBV15
CASSLRPGLGTQYF TGTGCCAGCAGTTTACGACCGGGACTAGGGACCCAGTACTTC TRBJ2-5 few TRBD2 TRBV27
CASSLAVQGKPSYRQPQHF TGTGCCAGCAGCTTGGCCGTCCAGGGGAAACCCTCATATAGGCAGCCCCAGCATTTT TRBJ1-5 many NA TRBV7-3
CASSTPPGSTNEKLFF TGTGCCAGCAGCACCCCACCCGGGAGCACGAATGAAAAACTGTTTTTT TRBJ1-4 few NA TRBV7-2
CASSLGPTGAGPEAFF TGCGCCAGCAGCTTGGGCCCCACAGGGGCGGGACCTGAAGCTTTCTTT TRBJ1-1 few TRBD1 TRBV5-1
CASSTSGGNNEQFF TGTGCCAGCTCCACTAGCGGGGGGAACAATGAGCAGTTCTTC TRBJ2-1 NA TRBD2 TRBV18
CASSPSPYRDTEAFF TGTGCCAGCAGCCCTAGCCCATACAGGGATACTGAAGCTTTCTTT TRBJ1-1 NA NA TRBV7-6
CSARDSLRTHSKTEQFF TGCAGTGCTAGAGATTCGTTGCGGACTCATAGCAAGACTGAGCAGTTCTTC TRBJ2-1 few NA TRBV20-1
CSVEGVAGRVSYNEQFF TGCAGCGTTGAAGGGGTAGCGGGAAGGGTATCCTACAATGAGCAGTTCTTC TRBJ2-1 few TRBD2 TRBV29-1
CASSRRTGALSGANVLTF TGTGCCAGCAGTCGAAGGACAGGAGCCTTGTCTGGGGCCAACGTCCTGACTTTC TRBJ2-6 NA TRBD1 TRBV9
CAISESGHRATQYF TGTGCCATCAGTGAGTCTGGACACAGAGCGACCCAGTACTTC TRBJ2-5 few NA TRBV10-3
CASSLGGVEQFF TGCGCCAGCAGCTTGGGAGGGGTAGAGCAGTTCTTC TRBJ2-1 NA NA TRBV5-1
CASSLVGGRGLDNEQFF TGTGCCAGCAGCTTAGTGGGGGGCAGGGGGCTAGACAATGAGCAGTTCTTC TRBJ2-1 NA TRBD1 TRBV7-9
CASSPGAFTDTQYF TGTGCCAGCTCACCAGGGGCCTTCACAGATACGCAGTATTTT TRBJ2-3 few NA TRBV18
CASSSLSVRENFSYEQYF TGTGCCAGCAGTTCGTTGTCCGTCCGGGAGAACTTCTCCTACGAGCAGTACTTC TRBJ2-7 few NA TRBV6-2/TRBV6-3
CSAVTGVNTEAFF TGCAGCGCCGTGACAGGGGTGAACACTGAAGCTTTCTTT TRBJ1-1 few TRBD1 TRBV29-1
CASSVEGGYEQYF TGCGCCAGCAGCGTGGAGGGGGGCTACGAGCAGTACTTC TRBJ2-7 NA NA TRBV5-1
CASSSQGVYNEQFF TGTGCCAGCAGTTCGCAGGGGGTCTACAATGAGCAGTTCTTC TRBJ2-1 few TRBD1 TRBV12-3/TRBV12-4
CASSESRYGTDNSPLHF TGCGCCAGCAGTGAGTCCAGGTACGGGACAGATAATTCACCCCTCCACTTT TRBJ1-6 NA TRBD1 TRBV10-2
CSARISVTGGSTGYGYTF TGCAGTGCTAGAATATCAGTTACAGGGGGCAGTACTGGGTATGGCTACACCTTC TRBJ1-2 many TRBD1 TRBV20-1
CASSDSGAYEQYF TGTGCCAGCAGTGATAGCGGGGCCTACGAGCAGTACTTC TRBJ2-7 few TRBD2 TRBV6-1
CASSLTWGGLDEQFF TGTGCCAGCAGCTTAACGTGGGGAGGGCTCGATGAGCAGTTCTTC TRBJ2-1 many TRBD2 TRBV7-3
CASSFAQNTEAFF TGTGCCAGCAGTTTTGCGCAAAACACTGAAGCTTTCTTT TRBJ1-1 NA NA TRBV12-3/TRBV12-4
CASSLAGRYYGYTF TGTGCCAGCAGCTTGGCGGGCAGATACTATGGCTACACCTTC TRBJ1-2 NA NA TRBV5-6
CASSFLSGNTEAFF TGTGCCAGCAGTTTCCTCAGTGGGAACACTGAAGCTTTCTTT TRBJ1-1 many NA TRBV6-5